One sample yielded the 21 T cell receptor beta chains listed below, sequenced in a study of T cell responses to AZD1222 COVID-19 vaccine. Here immunoSEQ multiplex PCR was the method, and the copy in TCRdb shows in-frame clones only, minus some. This table has about 97,000 clones, approximately 90% appearing once. Sequenced here: peripheral blood, sampled on day 0 of AZD1222 vaccination. Receptor source: an adult in good health.

This clone appeared once. The chain recombines TRBV25-1 with TRBJ1-2; D ambiguous. The germline V gene has CDR1 MGHDK and CDR2 SYGVNS. V dropped 6 bases and J dropped 2 bases, with 10 bases sitting between them. The CDR3 is 13 amino acids. CDR3 in DNA: TGTGCCAGCAGGGACGACAAGAACTATGGCTACACCTTC. This codes for CASRDDKNYGYTF.

The chain is built from TRBV7-2 and TRBJ2-1; TRBD2 is a possible D gene (5 bases). Per germline, CDR1 SGHTA and CDR2 FQGNSA. The CDR3 extends over 14 amino acids. V lost 0 bases and J lost 7, with 10 bases in between. This chain's CDR3 is CASSLARVANEQFF. The CDR3 DNA follows: TGTGCCAGCAGCTTAGCGCGGGTGGCAAATGAGCAGTTCTTC.

This sequence joins TRBV7-2 and TRBJ1-1; TRBD1 agrees at 7 bases. This CDR3 contains 12 residues. CDR1 is SGHTA, CDR2 FQGNSA, per germline. V shed 5 bases, J shed 11 bases, and the junction held 8 bases outside the gene matches. The CDR3 region has the DNA TGTGCCAGCAGCCAAAGGGGGCTAAGGGCTTTCTTT. It specifies CASSQRGLRAFF.

In this sample, this clone turned up once. V and J are TRBV10-1 and TRBJ2-7, with 7 nucleotides matching TRBD2. V dropped 8 bases and J dropped 4; count of bases not matched to a gene: 14. Looked up from germline, CDR1 is WNHNN and CDR2 is SYGVQD (reference sequence). The CDR3 runs 15 residues. The CDR3 DNA is TGCGCCAGCGCCCCAAGGGAGGGCCCTCGGTACGAGCAGTACTTC. Its protein is CASAPREGPRYEQYF.

The DNA for the CDR3 is TGTGCCAGCAGCTCTCAGGGAGGGGAGCAGTTCTTC. It yields the protein CASSSQGGEQFF. The genes are TRBV7-3 and TRBJ2-1; 7 bases fit TRBD2. This CDR3 has 12 amino acids. Germline trimming cut 4 bases from V and 10 bases from J; bases unmatched to any gene: 4. CDR1 is SGHTA and CDR2 is FQGTGA in the germline V gene.

The V gene is TRBV9, the J gene TRBJ1-3; 9 bases agree with TRBD1. The CDR3 is 16 amino acids. The V gene end was trimmed by 2 bases and the J gene end by 4 bases; junction bases not matched to a gene: 7. CDR1 SGDLS and CDR2 YYNGEE come from the germline V gene. The CDR3 is CASSVTGQGTGNTIYF. The CDR3 DNA sequence: TGTGCCAGCAGCGTGACGGGACAGGGAACAGGAAACACCATATATTTT.

The J gene is TRBJ1-5, the V gene TRBV18; no clear D. Trimming shortened V by 2 bases and J by 0 bases, and 5 bases separated the two germline ends. The CDR3 is made up of 14 amino acids. CDR1 KGHSH and CDR2 LQKENI come from the germline V gene. CDR3 loop: CASSPGNSNQPQHF. The DNA for the CDR3 is TGTGCCAGCTCACCAGGGAATAGCAATCAGCCCCAGCATTTT.

The chain links TRBV11-2 to TRBJ2-7; unclear D gene. The CDR3 has 11 amino acids. Per germline, CDR1 SGHAT and CDR2 FQNNGV. Deletions cut 7 bases from V and 3 bases from J, with 7 bases between. The CDR3 sequence is CASTTLYEQYF. CDR3 bases: TGTGCCAGCACGACCCTCTACGAGCAGTACTTC.

The chain couples TRBV9 to TRBJ1-1; no definite D call. In germline, CDR1 is SGDLS, CDR2 YYNGEE. Trimming shortened V by 4 bases and J by 10 bases, and 14 bases separated the two germline ends. The CDR3 is 12 residues long. The CDR3 protein is CASSPLRVGAFF. As DNA, the CDR3 is TGTGCCAGCAGCCCCCTTAGGGTGGGAGCTTTCTTT.

This chain joins TRBV4-2 and TRBJ1-1; D possibly corresponds to TRBD1 (6 bases). CDR1 is LGHNA and CDR2 is YNFKEQ in the germline V gene. This CDR3 has 14 amino acids. V was shortened by 4 bases and J by 4 bases, with 13 bases between the two germline ends. CDR3 sequence: CASSPGAGLTEAFF. The CDR3 bases are TGTGCCAGCAGCCCGGGGGCAGGACTCACTGAAGCTTTCTTT.

This clone was counted between two and nine times. The chain uses TRBV7-9 and TRBJ1-5; 9 bases fit TRBD1. The germline CDR1 and CDR2 sequences are SEHNR and FQNEAQ (reference sequence). Trimming took 4 bases from V and 4 from J; bases not matched to a gene: 5. The CDR3 has 15 amino acids. The CDR3 sequence: CASSSGTGINQPQHF. In DNA, the CDR3 is TGTGCCAGCAGCTCTGGGACAGGGATTAATCAGCCCCAGCATTTT. The full variable domain, in which reference TRBV7-9 and TRBJ1-5 provide the parts outside the CDR3, is DTGVSQNPRHKITKRGQNVTFRCDPISEHNRLYWYRQTLGQGPEFLTYFQNEAQLEKSRLLSDRFSAERPKGSFSTLEIQRTEQGDSAMYLCASSSGTGINQPQHFGDGTRLSIL.

The V call is TRBV11-2, the J call TRBJ2-1; the match to TRBD1 covers 7 bases. Trimming took 5 bases from V and 4 from J; bases not matched to a gene: 2. Germline CDR1 and CDR2: SGHAT and FQNNGV. The CDR3 consists of 13 residues. Here the CDR3 reads CASSPTGYNEQFF. CDR3 DNA sequence: TGTGCCAGCAGCCCGACAGGGTACAATGAGCAGTTCTTC.

The chain couples TRBV29-1 to TRBJ2-5; perhaps TRBD1 as D (6 bases). The germline V gene encodes CDR1 SQVTM and CDR2 ANQGSEA. V gave up 2 bases and J gave up 5 bases, with 12 bases separating them. The CDR3 is made up of 13 amino acids. This CDR3 reads CSVESSQGETQYF. The CDR3 DNA reads TGCAGCGTTGAATCCTCCCAGGGGGAGACCCAGTACTTC.

The chain links TRBV5-5 to TRBJ1-5; the D gene is possibly TRBD1 (5 bases). The CDR3 loop spans 14 amino acids. The germline V gene encodes CDR1 SGHKS and CDR2 YYEKEE (reference sequence). V was trimmed by 2 bases and J by 5 bases, leaving 11 bases between them. CDR3 DNA sequence: TGTGCCAGCAGCTTCGGAGGGACCGATCAGCCCCAGCATTTT. This encodes CASSFGGTDQPQHF.

The rearrangement uses TRBV10-3 and TRBJ1-3; 8 bases align to TRBD1. Looked up from germline, CDR1 is ENHRY and CDR2 is SYGVKD. Trimming at V came to 6 bases and at J to 8 bases, leaving 12 bases not matched to a gene. The CDR3 runs to 15 residues. CDR3: CAISLGGQGSDTIYF. The DNA of the CDR3 is TGTGCCATCAGCTTGGGCGGACAGGGCTCTGACACCATATATTTT.

This chain links TRBV12-3 or TRBV12-4 with TRBJ1-1, with no clear D. V was pared by 1 base and J by 0 bases, with 3 bases between. The CDR3 has 13 amino acids. The CDR3 nucleotides are TGTGCCAGCAGTTTAGAAGTGAACACTGAAGCTTTCTTT. Its protein product is CASSLEVNTEAFF.

J is TRBJ2-1 and V is TRBV3-1 (or the pseudogene TRBV3-2); D is tentatively TRBD1 or TRBD2 (5 bases each). CDR1 is LGHDT, CDR2 YNNKEL, per germline (reference sequence). Trimming cost V 0 bases and J 4 bases, with 7 bases left between them. The CDR3 is 14 amino acids. CDR3 loop: CASSQDWGYNEQFF. In DNA, the CDR3 is TGTGCCAGCAGCCAAGATTGGGGGTACAATGAGCAGTTCTTC.

The sample holds one count of this clone. The chain combines TRBV5-4 with TRBJ1-1; perhaps TRBD1 as D (6 bases). This CDR3 spans 14 amino acids. In germline, CDR1 is SGHNT, CDR2 YYREEE (reference sequence). Trimming cost V 4 bases and J 1 base, with 11 bases left between them. CDR3 nucleotide sequence: TGTGCCAGCAGCCTTACAGGGCCGAACACTGAAGCTTTCTTT. Protein sequence: CASSLTGPNTEAFF.

V gene TRBV6-6 combines with J gene TRBJ2-7; the D gene could be TRBD1 or TRBD2 (7 bases each). The CDR3 covers 15 residues. V dropped 5 bases and J dropped 2 bases, with 16 bases sitting between them. Germline CDR1 and CDR2: MNHNY and SVGAGI (reference sequence). The CDR3 is CASSTQGGETYEQYF. CDR3 in DNA: TGTGCCAGCAGTACCCAGGGGGGGGAAACCTACGAGCAGTACTTC.

This clone has only one observation. This chain joins TRBV28 and TRBJ1-3; 7 bases fit TRBD1. CDR3 length: 16 amino acids. The ends lost 4 bases at V and 4 bases at J; junction bases unmatched: 10. Germline assignment: CDR1 MDHEN and CDR2 SYDVKM. The CDR3 nucleotides read TGTGCCAGCAGTTCTGAGGGACAGCTCATAGGAAACACCATATATTTT. Residues: CASSSEGQLIGNTIYF.

This clone was seen a few times. The chain combines TRBV12-3 or TRBV12-4 with TRBJ2-1; D uncertain. The V end lost 1 base, the J end lost 5 bases, and 6 bases lay between the germline ends. This CDR3 comprises 13 residues. The CDR3 DNA is TGTGCCAGCAGTTTAGGACCAAACAATGAGCAGTTCTTC. Its protein product is CASSLGPNNEQFF.